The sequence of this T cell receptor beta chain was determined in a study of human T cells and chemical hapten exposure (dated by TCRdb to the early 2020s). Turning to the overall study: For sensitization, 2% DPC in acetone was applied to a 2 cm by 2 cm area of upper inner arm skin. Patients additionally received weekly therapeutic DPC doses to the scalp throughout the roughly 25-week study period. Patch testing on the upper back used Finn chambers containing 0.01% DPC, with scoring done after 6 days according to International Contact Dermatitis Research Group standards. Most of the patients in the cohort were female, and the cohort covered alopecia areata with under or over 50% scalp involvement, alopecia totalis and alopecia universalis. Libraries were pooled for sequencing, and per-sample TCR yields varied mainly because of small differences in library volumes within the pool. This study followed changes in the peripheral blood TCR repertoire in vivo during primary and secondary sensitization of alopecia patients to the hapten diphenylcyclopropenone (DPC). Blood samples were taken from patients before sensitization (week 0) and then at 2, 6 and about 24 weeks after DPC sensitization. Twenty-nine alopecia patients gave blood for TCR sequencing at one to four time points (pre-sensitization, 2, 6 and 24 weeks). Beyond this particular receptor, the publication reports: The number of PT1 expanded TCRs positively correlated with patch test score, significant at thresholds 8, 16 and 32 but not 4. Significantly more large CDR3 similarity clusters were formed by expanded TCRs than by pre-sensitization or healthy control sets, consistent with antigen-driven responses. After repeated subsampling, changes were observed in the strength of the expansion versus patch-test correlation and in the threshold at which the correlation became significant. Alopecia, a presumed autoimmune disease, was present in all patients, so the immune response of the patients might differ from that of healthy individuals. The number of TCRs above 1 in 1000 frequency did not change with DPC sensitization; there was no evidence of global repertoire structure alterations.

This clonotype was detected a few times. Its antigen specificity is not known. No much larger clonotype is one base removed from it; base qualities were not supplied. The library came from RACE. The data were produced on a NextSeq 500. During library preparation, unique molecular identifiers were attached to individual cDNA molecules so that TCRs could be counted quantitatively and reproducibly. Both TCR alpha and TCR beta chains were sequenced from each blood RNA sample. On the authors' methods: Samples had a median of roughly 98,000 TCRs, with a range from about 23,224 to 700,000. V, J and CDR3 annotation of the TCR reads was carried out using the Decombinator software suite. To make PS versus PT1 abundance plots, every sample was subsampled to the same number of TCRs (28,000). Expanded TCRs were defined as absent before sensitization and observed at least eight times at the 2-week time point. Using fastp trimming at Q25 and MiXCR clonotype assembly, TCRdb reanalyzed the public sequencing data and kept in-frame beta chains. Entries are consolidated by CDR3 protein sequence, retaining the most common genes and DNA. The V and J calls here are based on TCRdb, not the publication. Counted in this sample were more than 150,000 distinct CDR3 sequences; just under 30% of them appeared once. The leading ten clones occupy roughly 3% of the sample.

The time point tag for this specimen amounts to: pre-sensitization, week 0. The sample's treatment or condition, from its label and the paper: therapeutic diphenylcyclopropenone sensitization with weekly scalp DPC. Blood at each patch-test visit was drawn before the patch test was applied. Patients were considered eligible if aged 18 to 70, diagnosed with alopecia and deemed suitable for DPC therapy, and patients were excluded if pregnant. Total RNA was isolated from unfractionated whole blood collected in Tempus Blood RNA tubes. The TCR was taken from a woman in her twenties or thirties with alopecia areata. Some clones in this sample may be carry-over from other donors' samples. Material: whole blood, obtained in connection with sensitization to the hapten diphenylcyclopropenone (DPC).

The CDR3 region reads CASSLAGTSGNEQFF. Here is the DNA: TGCGCCAGCAGCTTGGCCGGGACTAGCGGGAATGAGCAGTTCTTC. The chain uses TRBV5-1 and TRBJ2-1, and TRBD2 matches 12 of the central bases. Its CDR3 holds 15 amino acids, cysteine through phenylalanine. The only DNA kept is the CDR3, 45 bases in frame from the first base. Via the germline V gene, CDR1 is SGHRS and CDR2 YFSETQ. At the junction V is shortened by 0 bases and J by 7 bases; bases outside the gene matches: 2.